This T cell receptor beta chain was documented in a study of shared T cell receptors in the human thymus. Only in-frame clones appear in the TCRdb table, and some are missing; sequencing was by immunoSEQ multiplex PCR. The table records some 700,000 clones, roughly 88% of them present only once. These data were likewise used in another study, on human thymus T cells. That investigation notes: Resections that were taken during corrective heart surgery supplied the thymus tissue. Among thymic and blood repertoires, usage of V and J genes appeared biased. The related literature has documented a marked overlap of thymic repertoires among unrelated individuals.

Material for sequencing was thymocytes. This clonotype was obtained from a boy younger than two with a congenital heart defect.

CDR3 DNA: TGTGCCAGTAGTATTTCAGGGTACGATGGCTACACCTTC. It specifies CASSISGYDGYTF. V is TRBV19 and J is TRBJ1-2, with D possibly TRBD1 on 5 matching bases. V gave up 3 bases and J gave up 6 bases, with 11 bases separating them. Germline V gene lookup returns CDR1 LNHDA and CDR2 SQIVND (reference sequence). This CDR3 has 13 amino acids. The entire variable domain, with the rest obtained from reference TRBV19 and TRBJ1-2, is as follows: DGGITQSPKYLFRKEGQNVTLSCEQNLNHDAMYWYRQDPGQGLRLIYYSQIVNDFQKGDIAEGYSVSREKKESFPLTVTSAQKNPTAFYLCASSISGYDGYTFGSGTRLTVV.